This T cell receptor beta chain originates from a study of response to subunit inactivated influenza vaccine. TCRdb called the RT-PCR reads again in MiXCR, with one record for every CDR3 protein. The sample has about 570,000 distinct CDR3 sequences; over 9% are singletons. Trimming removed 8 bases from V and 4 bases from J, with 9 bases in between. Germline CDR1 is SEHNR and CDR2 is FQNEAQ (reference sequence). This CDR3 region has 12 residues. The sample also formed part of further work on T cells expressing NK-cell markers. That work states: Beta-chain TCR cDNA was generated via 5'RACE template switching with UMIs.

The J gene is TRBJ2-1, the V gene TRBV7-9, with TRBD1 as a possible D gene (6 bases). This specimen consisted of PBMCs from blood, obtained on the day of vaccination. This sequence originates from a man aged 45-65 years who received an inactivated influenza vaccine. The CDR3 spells CASGTTYNEQFF. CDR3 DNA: TGTGCCAGCGGGACAACTTACAATGAGCAGTTCTTC.